The rows below give T cell receptor beta chains drawn from one sample of a study of human T cells and chemical hapten exposure. MiXCR, applied by TCRdb to the RACE reads, yields one record per CDR3 protein. The repertoire has more than 250,000 distinct CDR3 sequences, 7.5% to 9% of them found once; the top ten carry approximately 1.2%. The sample consisted of whole blood, taken in connection with sensitization to the hapten diphenylcyclopropenone (DPC). All receptors come from a man between 18 and 29 years old with alopecia areata. Some clones in this sample may be carry-over from other donors' samples. Each CDR3 is given with its conserved first and last residue. Each record gives: clone size, V gene, J gene, D gene, CDR3 protein, CDR3 DNA. A D gene is named only where the DNA matches it firmly. A clone size is listed for some rows: how often the clone was seen (once, few, many), or a class if it is expanded.

abundance: few; v_gene: TRBV6-2/TRBV6-3; j_gene: TRBJ1-2; d_gene: -; CDR3aa: CASKRAGEGYGYTF; CDR3nt: TGTGCCAGCAAGCGGGCAGGGGAAGGCTATGGCTACACCTTC
abundance: many; v_gene: TRBV6-2/TRBV6-3; j_gene: TRBJ1-5; d_gene: -; CDR3aa: CASSYWQSNQPQHF; CDR3nt: TGTGCCAGCAGTTACTGGCAGAGCAATCAGCCCCAGCATTTT
abundance: many; v_gene: TRBV6-6; j_gene: TRBJ1-1; d_gene: -; CDR3aa: CASSQPGTEAFF; CDR3nt: TGTGCCAGCAGTCAGCCGGGGACTGAAGCTTTCTTT
abundance: many; v_gene: TRBV7-9; j_gene: TRBJ1-2; d_gene: -; CDR3aa: CASSPDGHYGYTF; CDR3nt: TGTGCCAGCAGCCCAGACGGCCACTATGGCTACACCTTC
abundance: many; v_gene: TRBV7-3; j_gene: TRBJ1-1; d_gene: -; CDR3aa: CASSLNRNTEAFF; CDR3nt: TGTGCCAGCAGCTTAAACAGGAACACTGAAGCTTTCTTT
abundance: -; v_gene: TRBV7-6; j_gene: TRBJ1-3; d_gene: -; CDR3aa: CASSPGDAGNTIYF; CDR3nt: TGTGCCAGCAGCCCCGGGGACGCTGGAAACACCATATATTTT
abundance: many; v_gene: TRBV29-1; j_gene: TRBJ2-1; d_gene: -; CDR3aa: CSSHREPNNEQFF; CDR3nt: TGCAGCTCCCACAGGGAACCTAACAATGAGCAGTTCTTC
abundance: many; v_gene: TRBV7-9; j_gene: TRBJ2-7; d_gene: -; CDR3aa: CASSLVLYEQYF; CDR3nt: TGTGCCAGCAGCTTAGTGCTCTACGAGCAGTACTTC
abundance: -; v_gene: TRBV24-1; j_gene: TRBJ2-2; d_gene: TRBD1; CDR3aa: CATAPGQGNTGELFF; CDR3nt: TGTGCCACTGCACCGGGACAGGGGAACACCGGGGAGCTGTTTTTT
abundance: -; v_gene: TRBV21-1; j_gene: TRBJ1-6; d_gene: -; CDR3aa: CASSTGETRLGSHF; CDR3nt: TGTGCCAGCAGCACGGGAGAGACACGTTTAGGTTCCCACTTT
abundance: -; v_gene: TRBV5-1; j_gene: TRBJ2-3; d_gene: -; CDR3aa: CPSSLSGTGTDTQYF; CDR3nt: TGCCCCAGCAGCTTGAGCGGCACAGGCACAGATACGCAGTATTTT
abundance: -; v_gene: TRBV20-1; j_gene: TRBJ2-7; d_gene: TRBD2; CDR3aa: CSAWTSGEREQYF; CDR3nt: TGCAGTGCTTGGACTAGCGGGGAGCGCGAGCAGTACTTC
abundance: few; v_gene: TRBV7-7; j_gene: TRBJ2-5; d_gene: -; CDR3aa: CASSPRRQETQYF; CDR3nt: TGTGCCAGCAGCCCTCGGCGGCAAGAGACCCAGTACTTC
abundance: few; v_gene: TRBV7-2; j_gene: TRBJ2-1; d_gene: -; CDR3aa: CASSLLVAMGDEQFF; CDR3nt: TGTGCCAGCAGCTTATTGGTGGCGATGGGCGATGAGCAGTTCTTC
abundance: many; v_gene: TRBV28; j_gene: TRBJ2-3; d_gene: -; CDR3aa: CASSWAGLSTDTQYF; CDR3nt: TGTGCCAGCAGTTGGGCAGGGCTGAGCACAGATACGCAGTATTTT
abundance: few; v_gene: TRBV29-1; j_gene: TRBJ1-2; d_gene: TRBD1; CDR3aa: CSVRQGATDGYTF; CDR3nt: TGCAGCGTCCGCCAGGGGGCCACTGATGGCTACACCTTC
abundance: -; v_gene: TRBV12-3/TRBV12-4; j_gene: TRBJ1-4; d_gene: -; CDR3aa: CASRESRGGSNEKLFF; CDR3nt: TGTGCCAGCAGGGAGTCCCGCGGAGGTTCTAATGAAAAACTGTTTTTT
abundance: many; v_gene: TRBV2; j_gene: TRBJ2-1; d_gene: TRBD1; CDR3aa: CASSEAGTGDNEQFF; CDR3nt: TGTGCCAGCAGTGAAGCGGGGACAGGGGACAATGAGCAGTTCTTC
abundance: -; v_gene: TRBV10-2; j_gene: TRBJ1-2; d_gene: -; CDR3aa: CASSSQDYGYTF; CDR3nt: TGCGCCAGCAGTTCACAGGACTATGGCTACACCTTC
abundance: many; v_gene: TRBV5-1; j_gene: TRBJ1-4; d_gene: -; CDR3aa: CASSLYGTNNEKLFF; CDR3nt: TGCGCCAGCAGCCTCTACGGGACTAATAATGAAAAACTGTTTTTT
abundance: few; v_gene: TRBV2; j_gene: TRBJ2-2; d_gene: -; CDR3aa: CASSDSPLPGELFF; CDR3nt: TGTGCCAGCAGTGACTCACCCCTCCCCGGGGAGCTGTTTTTT
abundance: -; v_gene: TRBV6-2/TRBV6-3; j_gene: TRBJ1-5; d_gene: TRBD1; CDR3aa: CASSGQGAIGNQPQHF; CDR3nt: TGTGCCAGCAGTGGCCAGGGGGCGATAGGAAATCAGCCCCAGCATTTT
abundance: many; v_gene: TRBV20-1; j_gene: TRBJ2-5; d_gene: -; CDR3aa: CSASLGQQETQYF; CDR3nt: TGCAGTGCTAGTTTAGGGCAGCAAGAGACCCAGTACTTC
abundance: few; v_gene: TRBV12-3/TRBV12-4; j_gene: TRBJ1-2; d_gene: -; CDR3aa: CASTPPSATYGYTF; CDR3nt: TGTGCCAGCACGCCCCCATCAGCCACCTATGGCTACACCTTC
abundance: -; v_gene: TRBV4-3; j_gene: TRBJ1-2; d_gene: TRBD1; CDR3aa: CASSQDEGTVYGYTF; CDR3nt: TGCGCCAGCAGCCAAGATGAAGGGACAGTCTATGGCTACACCTTC
abundance: few; v_gene: TRBV12-3/TRBV12-4; j_gene: TRBJ2-1; d_gene: TRBD2; CDR3aa: CASLRGSSYNEQFF; CDR3nt: TGTGCCAGCCTGCGGGGGAGCTCCTACAATGAGCAGTTCTTC
abundance: -; v_gene: TRBV24-1; j_gene: TRBJ2-2; d_gene: TRBD2; CDR3aa: CATSVGGANTGELFF; CDR3nt: TGTGCCACCAGTGTCGGGGGGGCGAACACCGGGGAGCTGTTTTTT
abundance: few; v_gene: TRBV7-9; j_gene: TRBJ1-2; d_gene: TRBD1; CDR3aa: CASEDREVYGYTF; CDR3nt: TGTGCCAGCGAAGACAGGGAGGTCTATGGCTACACCTTC
abundance: -; v_gene: TRBV4-1; j_gene: TRBJ1-2; d_gene: -; CDR3aa: CASSQDRGGRAGYGYTF; CDR3nt: TGCGCCAGCAGCCAAGATAGGGGAGGGAGGGCAGGCTATGGCTACACCTTC
abundance: many; v_gene: TRBV20-1; j_gene: TRBJ1-5; d_gene: -; CDR3aa: CSAPPTGLGNQPQHF; CDR3nt: TGCAGTGCCCCCCCGACGGGGTTGGGCAATCAGCCCCAGCATTTT
abundance: -; v_gene: TRBV6-5; j_gene: TRBJ2-7; d_gene: -; CDR3aa: CASSYSSAGIYEQYF; CDR3nt: TGTGCCAGCAGTTACTCGTCGGCAGGGATCTACGAGCAGTACTTC
abundance: -; v_gene: TRBV7-3; j_gene: TRBJ2-2; d_gene: -; CDR3aa: CASSLTLAGNTGELFF; CDR3nt: TGTGCCAGCAGCTTAACGTTGGCAGGGAACACCGGGGAGCTGTTTTTT
abundance: few; v_gene: TRBV28; j_gene: TRBJ2-5; d_gene: TRBD2; CDR3aa: CASSSSGGRKETQYF; CDR3nt: TGTGCCAGCAGTTCTAGCGGGGGGAGGAAAGAGACCCAGTACTTC
abundance: -; v_gene: TRBV20-1; j_gene: TRBJ2-7; d_gene: -; CDR3aa: CSARDLSGSYEQYF; CDR3nt: TGCAGTGCTAGAGATTTGTCGGGATCCTACGAGCAGTACTTC
abundance: few; v_gene: TRBV12-5; j_gene: TRBJ2-1; d_gene: -; CDR3aa: CASGLVSGGGDEQFF; CDR3nt: TGTGCTAGTGGTTTGGTATCCGGTGGAGGCGATGAGCAGTTCTTC
abundance: -; v_gene: TRBV20-1; j_gene: TRBJ2-1; d_gene: -; CDR3aa: CSAPLTGALFF; CDR3nt: TGCAGTGCCCCCTTAACGGGGGCGCTGTTCTTC
abundance: -; v_gene: TRBV5-1; j_gene: TRBJ1-6; d_gene: -; CDR3aa: CASRSGSNSPLHF; CDR3nt: TGCGCCAGCAGGTCCGGGTCCAATTCACCCCTCCACTTT